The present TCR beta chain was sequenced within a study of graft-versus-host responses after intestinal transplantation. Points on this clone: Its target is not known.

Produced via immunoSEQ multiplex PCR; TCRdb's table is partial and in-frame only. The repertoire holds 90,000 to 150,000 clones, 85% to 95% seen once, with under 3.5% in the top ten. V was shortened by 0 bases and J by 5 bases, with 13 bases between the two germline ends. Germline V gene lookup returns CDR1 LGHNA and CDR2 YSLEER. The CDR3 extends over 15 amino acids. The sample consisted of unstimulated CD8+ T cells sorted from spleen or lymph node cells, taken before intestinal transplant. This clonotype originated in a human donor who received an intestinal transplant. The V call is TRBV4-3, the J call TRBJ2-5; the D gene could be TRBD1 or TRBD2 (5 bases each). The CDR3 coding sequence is TGCGCCAGCAGCCAAGATCTGGGGGTTAGGGAGACCCAGTACTTC. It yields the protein CASSQDLGVRETQYF.